These T cell receptor beta chains were read from a single sample in a study of blood T cell repertoires in COVID-19. Profiling relied on immunoSEQ multiplex PCR, and the TCRdb table lists in-frame clones only, not all of them. In the table there are about 320,000 clones, more than 80% of which are singletons. Sequenced material: peripheral blood. The receptors here all came from a man in his late teens or twenties who had recovered from COVID-19. CDR3s include the opening cysteine and the closing phenylalanine or tryptophan. D genes are given only for firm matches. Not all rows give a size; the values are once, few, many and, for expanded clones, a class.

j_gene,v_gene,abundance,len,d_gene,CDR3nt,CDR3aa
TRBJ1-2,TRBV15,NA,16,NA,TGTGCCACCAGCGGAGAGGTGGGTCCTACTATTTATGGCTACACCTTC,CATSGEVGPTIYGYTF
TRBJ1-4,TRBV4-2,NA,16,TRBD1,TGTGCCAGCAGCTCGCACGACCGGGACAGTAATGAAAAACTGTTTTTT,CASSSHDRDSNEKLFF
TRBJ1-5,TRBV6-5,NA,14,NA,TGTGCCAGCAGGAACAGGGATGGCAATCAGCCCCAGCATTTT,CASRNRDGNQPQHF
TRBJ1-2,TRBV6-5,NA,14,NA,TGTGCCAGCAGTTATATGGGGGGGCCGAATGGCTACACCTTC,CASSYMGGPNGYTF
TRBJ1-6,TRBV12-5,NA,12,NA,TGTGCTAGTGGTTTGATCGGTTCACCCCTCCACTTT,CASGLIGSPLHF
TRBJ2-3,TRBV19,NA,15,NA,TGTGCCAGTAGCCGGACGCGCAACCGGGAGGATACGCAGTATTTT,CASSRTRNREDTQYF
TRBJ1-1,TRBV6-5,NA,14,NA,TGTGCCAGCAGTTCGACAGTACCGAACACTGAAGCTTTCTTT,CASSSTVPNTEAFF
TRBJ2-7,TRBV5-1,NA,15,TRBD2,TGCGCCAGCAGCTCCTTGGCGGGAGTCTCCTACGAGCAGTACTTC,CASSSLAGVSYEQYF
TRBJ1-2,TRBV12-3/TRBV12-4,NA,13,NA,TGTGCCAGCAGCTTTAACGTAGATTGGGGCTACACCTTC,CASSFNVDWGYTF
TRBJ2-7,TRBV5-1,NA,12,NA,TGCGCCAGCAGCTTGAGCGCCTACGAGCAGTACTTC,CASSLSAYEQYF
TRBJ1-2,TRBV7-9,NA,15,NA,TGTGCCAGCAGCGCCCCGACGGAGGTGGACTATGGCTACACCTTC,CASSAPTEVDYGYTF
TRBJ1-1,TRBV6-2/TRBV6-3,few,12,NA,TGTGCCAGCAGTTACGGCAGGGCTGAAGCTTTCTTT,CASSYGRAEAFF
TRBJ2-1,TRBV15,NA,16,NA,TGTGCCACCAGCAGAGAGGGCGGCCAGGGGTACAATGAGCAGTTCTTC,CATSREGGQGYNEQFF
TRBJ2-7,TRBV20-1,NA,11,NA,TGCAGTGGCCGAGATAGCTACGAGCAGTACTTC,CSGRDSYEQYF
TRBJ2-3,TRBV7-2,NA,16,NA,TGTGCCAGCAGCCCCCATCCCCCCCCCGAGACAGATACGCAGTATTTT,CASSPHPPPETDTQYF
TRBJ1-2,TRBV12-2,once,16,NA,TGTGCAAGTCGCCTCCCCTCGGACACGACGGAATATGGCTACACCTTC,CASRLPSDTTEYGYTF
TRBJ2-1,TRBV19,NA,11,NA,TGTGCCAGTAGCGGGATCTATGAGCAGTTCTTC,CASSGIYEQFF
TRBJ2-7,TRBV7-9,NA,15,NA,TGTGCCAGCAGCTTAGGGGCAGGTGGAACCTACGAGCAGTACTTC,CASSLGAGGTYEQYF
TRBJ1-5,TRBV18,NA,16,NA,TGTGCCAGCTCACCCGAACAGGGTGGTGGCAATCAGCCCCAGCATTTT,CASSPEQGGGNQPQHF
TRBJ1-1,TRBV18,NA,14,TRBD1,TGTGCCAGCTCACCGGAACAGGGGAGGACTGAAGCTTTCTTT,CASSPEQGRTEAFF
TRBJ2-2,TRBV7-2,few,16,NA,TGTGCCAGCAGCTTAGCGGCGGGGCTGAACACCGGGGAGCTGTTTTTT,CASSLAAGLNTGELFF
TRBJ2-3,TRBV5-1,NA,15,TRBD1,TGCGCCAGCAGTTCCAGGGGGCGGGGCACAGATACGCAGTATTTT,CASSSRGRGTDTQYF
TRBJ1-5,TRBV11-1,NA,16,NA,TGTGCCAGCAGCTTAGGAGAAGGGGCTGGGGATCAGCCCCAGCATTTT,CASSLGEGAGDQPQHF
TRBJ2-7,TRBV6-1,NA,15,NA,TGTGCCAGCAGTGAAGCATGGACTGAAGTCTACGAGCAGTACTTC,CASSEAWTEVYEQYF
TRBJ2-7,TRBV5-5,NA,15,TRBD2,TGTGCCAGCAGCTTGGAAACTAGCGGTTCCTACGAGCAGTACTTC,CASSLETSGSYEQYF
TRBJ2-1,TRBV5-4,NA,14,NA,TGTGCCAGCAGCTTGGCCGAAACCGCCGGTGAGCAGTTCTTC,CASSLAETAGEQFF
TRBJ1-3,TRBV6-5,once,11,NA,TGTGCCAGCCAGGGGAGAAACACCATATATTTT,CASQGRNTIYF
TRBJ2-2,TRBV30,NA,15,NA,TGTGCCTGGAGTGTACAGGTCACGAACACCGGGGAGCTGTTTTTT,CAWSVQVTNTGELFF
TRBJ2-5,TRBV11-1,NA,12,TRBD1,TGTGCCACCCAGGGGGTAGGAGAGACCCAGTACTTC,CATQGVGETQYF
TRBJ2-7,TRBV7-6,NA,15,TRBD2,TGTGCCAGCAGCGCACAGACTAGCGGGAGGATAGAGCAGTACTTC,CASSAQTSGRIEQYF
TRBJ2-3,TRBV4-2,NA,14,NA,TGTGCCAGCAGCCAAGGGGAGCTGACAGATACGCAGTATTTT,CASSQGELTDTQYF
TRBJ1-6,TRBV6-5,NA,15,NA,TGTGCCAGCAGTTCCGCCGGGGGTTGGAATTCACCCCTCCACTTT,CASSSAGGWNSPLHF
TRBJ2-7,TRBV18,NA,16,NA,TGTGCCAGCTCACCTATCCGGGGTAGCGAAACCTACGAGCAGTACTTC,CASSPIRGSETYEQYF
TRBJ1-2,TRBV5-4,NA,15,TRBD1,TGTGCCAGCAGCTTTCGGACAGGGGGATTTCATGGCTACACCTTC,CASSFRTGGFHGYTF
TRBJ2-5,TRBV6-5,NA,14,NA,TGTGCCACCTCAGACGTGGGGCCGCTGGAGACCCAGTACTTC,CATSDVGPLETQYF
TRBJ1-2,TRBV7-9,NA,13,TRBD1,TGTGCCAGCAGCTCGGGACAGCGCTATGGCTACACCTTC,CASSSGQRYGYTF
TRBJ2-1,TRBV27,NA,18,NA,TGTGCCAGCAGTCAAAATACCGGGTCTCGGGGCTCCTACAATGAGCAGTTCTTC,CASSQNTGSRGSYNEQFF
TRBJ2-1,TRBV5-1,NA,17,TRBD2,TGCGCCAGCAGCTTAGATAGCGGGAGGGCCCTCTACAATGAGCAGTTCTTC,CASSLDSGRALYNEQFF
TRBJ1-3,TRBV7-2,many,15,NA,TGTGCCAGCAGCTTAGTTTCAGACAGAGGAAACACCATATATTTT,CASSLVSDRGNTIYF
TRBJ2-1,TRBV4-1,NA,13,TRBD2,TGCGCAGCGGGGACCCCGGGAGCCAATGAGCAGTTCTTC,CAAGTPGANEQFF
TRBJ2-7,TRBV15,NA,16,TRBD2,TGTGCCACCAGCTCCGGGACTAGCGGGGTAGCCTACGAGCAGTACTTC,CATSSGTSGVAYEQYF
TRBJ2-3,TRBV2,NA,13,NA,TGTGCCAGCCCTGTGGCAGGGCAAGATACGCAGTATTTT,CASPVAGQDTQYF
TRBJ2-2,TRBV7-9,NA,16,TRBD1,TGTGCCAGCAGCCCTACCTGGGACAGGGCCCCCGGGGAGCTGTTTTTT,CASSPTWDRAPGELFF
TRBJ1-5,TRBV3-1/TRBV3-2,NA,18,TRBD1,TGTGCCAGCAGCCAAGGAAGGGGGGGACAGGTGATCAATCAGCCCCAGCATTTT,CASSQGRGGQVINQPQHF
TRBJ1-1,TRBV29-1,NA,16,TRBD1,TGCAGCGTTGAAGGAGTCGGACAGGCTTCGAACACTGAAGCTTTCTTT,CSVEGVGQASNTEAFF
TRBJ2-2,TRBV7-8,NA,16,NA,TGTGCCAGCAGCAGAACAGAGTCCGGCAACACCGGGGAGCTGTTTTTT,CASSRTESGNTGELFF
TRBJ2-7,TRBV19,NA,14,TRBD1,TGTGCCAGTTCCCAAACAGGGGTGGGCTACGAGCAGTACTTC,CASSQTGVGYEQYF
TRBJ1-2,TRBV7-2,NA,12,NA,TGTGCCAGCAGCTTCGGCAGTGGAGTCTACACCTTC,CASSFGSGVYTF
TRBJ2-1,TRBV24-1,NA,14,NA,TGTGCCACCAGTGATGTCAACGGGAGAAATGAGCAGTTCTTC,CATSDVNGRNEQFF
TRBJ2-5,TRBV18,NA,16,TRBD1,TGTGCCAGCTCACCCTATTCGACAGGGGGCCGTGAGACCCAGTACTTC,CASSPYSTGGRETQYF
TRBJ1-2,TRBV7-9,NA,14,NA,TGTGCCAGCAGCTTAGAGCACAGAGCCTATGGCTACACCTTC,CASSLEHRAYGYTF
TRBJ2-5,TRBV2,NA,13,NA,TGTGCCAGCAGTGCTTATTACCAAGAGACCCAGTACTTC,CASSAYYQETQYF
TRBJ2-1,TRBV2,NA,15,TRBD1,TGTGCCAGCAGTCGGGACAGGGTCTCGGGCAATGAGCAGTTCTTC,CASSRDRVSGNEQFF